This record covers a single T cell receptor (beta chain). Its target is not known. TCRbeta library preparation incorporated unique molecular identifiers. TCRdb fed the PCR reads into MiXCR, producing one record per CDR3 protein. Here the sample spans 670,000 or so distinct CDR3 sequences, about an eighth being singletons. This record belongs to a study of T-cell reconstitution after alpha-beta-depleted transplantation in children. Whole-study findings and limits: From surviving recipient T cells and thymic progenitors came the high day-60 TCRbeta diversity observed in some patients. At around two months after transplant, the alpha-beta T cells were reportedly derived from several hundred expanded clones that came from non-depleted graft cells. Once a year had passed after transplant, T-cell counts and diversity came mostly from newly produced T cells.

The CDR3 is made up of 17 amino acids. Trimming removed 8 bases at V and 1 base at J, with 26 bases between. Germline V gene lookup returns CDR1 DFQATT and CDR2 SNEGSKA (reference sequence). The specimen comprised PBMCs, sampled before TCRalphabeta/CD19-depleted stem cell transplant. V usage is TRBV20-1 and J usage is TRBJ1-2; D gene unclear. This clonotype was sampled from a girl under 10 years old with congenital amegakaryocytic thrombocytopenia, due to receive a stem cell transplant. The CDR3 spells CSFLGQALSPFNYGYTF. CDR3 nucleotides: TGCAGTTTCTTGGGCCAGGCCCTTAGCCCTTTTAACTATGGCTACACCTTC.